These 16 T cell receptor beta chains were sequenced from one sample in a study of T cell changes during pregnancy in multiple sclerosis. Assay: immunoSEQ multiplex PCR; the TCRdb copy retains only in-frame clones and omits some. There are roughly 40,000 clones in the sample; approximately 80% occur only once, and around 0.6% lies in the top ten. The starting material was CD4+ T cells from peripheral blood mononuclear cells, obtained before pregnancy. The receptors were gathered from a female donor with multiple sclerosis, enrolled in a pregnancy study.

The chain joins TRBV11-3 to TRBJ2-3; a weak D match, TRBD1 (6 bases). Trimming took off 5 bases at V and 2 bases at J, with 14 bases between the two ends. Germline V gene lookup returns CDR1 SGHNT and CDR2 YENEEA. CDR3 length: 15 amino acids. Here the CDR3 reads CASSPGAGSTDTQYF. The CDR3 DNA sequence: TGTGCCAGCAGCCCAGGGGCAGGATCCACAGATACGCAGTATTTT. Variable domain in full (rest from reference TRBV11-3 and TRBJ2-3): EAGVVQSPRYKIIEKKQPVAFWCNPISGHNTLYWYLQNLGQGPELLIRYENEEAVDDSQLPKDRFSAERLKGVDSTLKIQPAELGDSAVYLCASSPGAGSTDTQYFGPGTRLTVL.

The chain has TRBV21-1 and TRBJ2-5; the table calls TRBD1, which could not be checked here. TRBV21-1 counts as a pseudogene. The CDR3 runs 19 residues. CDR3 DNA sequence: TGTGCCAGCAGCAAAGTAAATTCAGTGACAGGAGGTCCATTAGAGACCCAGTACTTC. Protein: CASSKVNSVTGGPLETQYF.

The rearrangement uses TRBV27 and TRBJ1-1; 7 bases are shared with TRBD1. Per the germline V gene, CDR1 is MNHEY and CDR2 is SMNVEV (reference sequence). CDR3 length: 13 residues. J was trimmed by 5 bases and V by 3 bases; bases with no gene match: 3. The CDR3 region is CASSFEGATEAFF. In nucleotides, the CDR3 is TGTGCCAGCAGTTTCGAGGGGGCTACTGAAGCTTTCTTT.

The chain carries TRBV4-1 and TRBJ2-2; D ambiguous. The CDR3 sequence is 13 residues long. CDR1 is MGHRA, CDR2 YSYEKL, per germline. V was trimmed by 0 bases and J by 8 bases, leaving 7 bases between them. CDR3 DNA sequence: TGCGCCAGCAGCCAAGAGACTGAAGGGGAGCTGTTTTTT. Protein: CASSQETEGELFF.

This chain joins TRBV6-4 and TRBJ2-1; D may be TRBD2 (6 bases). The CDR3 has 14 amino acids. Trimming took off 5 bases at V and 4 bases at J, with 12 bases between the two ends. The germline gives CDR1 MRHNA, CDR2 SNTAGT. The CDR3 protein is CASSRGSAYNEQFF. The CDR3 DNA reads as TGTGCCAGCAGTCGGGGGAGTGCATACAATGAGCAGTTCTTC.

This chain connects TRBV4-3 to TRBJ1-4, with D hard to call. V lost 0 bases and J 5 bases, leaving 10 bases between the germline ends. This CDR3 is 15 amino acids long. CDR1 LGHNA and CDR2 YSLEER come from the germline V gene. The CDR3 DNA sequence: TGCGCCAGCAGCCAAGATGGTTCACGGAATGAAAAACTGTTTTTT. The encoded protein is CASSQDGSRNEKLFF.

The chain carries TRBV13 and TRBJ2-6; D gene uncertain. V lost 2 bases, J lost 0 bases, and 11 bases lay in between. The CDR3 is 17 residues long. Germline CDR1 is PRHDT and CDR2 is FYEKMQ (reference sequence). CDR3 nucleotides: TGTGCCAGCAGCTTATTGGCTCAGTCCTCTGGGGCCAACGTCCTGACTTTC. Translating gives CASSLLAQSSGANVLTF.

The gene calls are TRBV7-3 and TRBJ2-3, with TRBD2 as a possible D gene (6 bases). This CDR3 has 12 residues. Germline V gene data show CDR1 as SGHTA and CDR2 as FQGTGA. Between the trimmed V and J ends, which lost 4 bases and 8 bases, there was a span of 10 bases. DNA of the CDR3: TGTGCCAGCAGCTCGGGGGTTGGTACGCAGTATTTT. Translation: CASSSGVGTQYF.

The V call is TRBV18, the J call TRBJ2-3; 10 bases map to TRBD2. Trimming removed 4 bases from V and 2 bases from J; junction bases left unmatched: 3. Germline lookup yields CDR1 KGHSH and CDR2 LQKENI. The CDR3 spans 15 residues. Here the CDR3 reads CASSLLAGTTDTQYF. The CDR3 nucleotides are TGTGCCAGCTCACTACTAGCGGGGACCACAGATACGCAGTATTTT.

The genes are TRBV5-5 and TRBJ1-1, with 11 bases aligning to TRBD1. This CDR3 contains 16 residues. The germline V gene has CDR1 SGHKS and CDR2 YYEKEE (reference sequence). The ends lost 2 bases at V and 5 bases at J; junction bases unmatched: 8. The CDR3 loop is CASSFLGGQGGTEAFF. CDR3 nucleotides: TGTGCCAGCAGCTTTCTTGGGGGACAGGGGGGAACTGAAGCTTTCTTT.

The CDR3 loop reads CASSPRASFAETQYF. The DNA of the CDR3 is TGTGCCAGCTCACCCCGCGCTAGCTTTGCGGAGACCCAGTACTTC. The genes are TRBV18 and TRBJ2-5; weak D call: TRBD2 (5 bases). CDR3 size: 15 residues. CDR1 and CDR2 (germline): KGHSH, LQKENI. V was pared by 3 bases and J by 5 bases, with 16 bases between.

This chain uses TRBV6-1 with TRBJ1-1; D is unresolved. Germline lookup yields CDR1 MNHNS and CDR2 SASEGT. The CDR3 loop spans 11 amino acids. Trimming took 3 bases from V and 11 from J, leaving 10 bases between them. CDR3 in DNA: TGTGCCAGCAGTGATAGACACCGCGCTTTCTTT. Its translation is CASSDRHRAFF.

J is TRBJ1-5 and V is TRBV10-2; 9 bases are a match to TRBD1. V dropped 8 bases and J dropped 5; count of bases not matched to a gene: 4. This CDR3 is 13 amino acids long. CDR1 and CDR2 from the germline V gene are WSHSY and SAAADI. CDR3 DNA: TGCGCCAGCCGGGGACAGGGCGATCAGCCCCAGCATTTT. It specifies CASRGQGDQPQHF.

V and J are TRBV27 and TRBJ1-1; 7 nucleotides align to TRBD1. The J segment lost 4 bases and the V segment lost 2 bases, leaving 7 bases of the junction unmatched. Germline V gene sequence: CDR1 MNHEY, CDR2 SMNVEV (reference sequence). The length of the CDR3 is 15 residues. The CDR3 DNA follows: TGTGCCAGCAGTTTACGGTCAGGGGGGAGCACTGAAGCTTTCTTT. Its translation is CASSLRSGGSTEAFF.

The rearrangement links TRBV5-6 to TRBJ2-7; 12 bases match TRBD1. With V trimmed by 3 bases and J by 7 bases, 11 bases remained unmatched. The CDR3 extends over 16 amino acids. Germline V gene data show CDR1 as SGHDT and CDR2 as YYEEEE. The CDR3 nucleotides read TGTGCCAGCAGCTACACCCCGGGACAGGGGGCGGGGGAGCAGTACTTC. Protein: CASSYTPGQGAGEQYF.

The V and J genes are TRBV6-6 and TRBJ1-1; D not certain. Germline V gene data show CDR1 as MNHNY and CDR2 as SVGAGI (reference sequence). The CDR3 loop spans 15 amino acids. V was clipped by 0 bases and J by 0 bases, with 8 bases between them. This CDR3 reads CASSYSAVMNTEAFF. CDR3 DNA: TGTGCCAGCAGTTACTCGGCAGTCATGAACACTGAAGCTTTCTTT.